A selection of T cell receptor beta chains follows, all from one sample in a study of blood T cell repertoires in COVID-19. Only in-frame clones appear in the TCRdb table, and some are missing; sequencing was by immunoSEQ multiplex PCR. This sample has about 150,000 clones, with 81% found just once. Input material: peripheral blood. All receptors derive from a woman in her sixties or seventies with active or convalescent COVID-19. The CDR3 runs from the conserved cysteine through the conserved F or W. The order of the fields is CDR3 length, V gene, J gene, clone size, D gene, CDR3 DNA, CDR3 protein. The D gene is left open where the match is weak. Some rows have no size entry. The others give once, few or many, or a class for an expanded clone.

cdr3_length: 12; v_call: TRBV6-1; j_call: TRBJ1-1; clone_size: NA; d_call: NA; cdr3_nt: TGTGCCAGCAGTGAAAGGGGCACTGAAGCTTTCTTT; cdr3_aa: CASSERGTEAFF
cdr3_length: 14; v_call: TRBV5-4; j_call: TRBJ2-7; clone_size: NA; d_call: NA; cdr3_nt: TGTGCCAGCAGCGCAACGGGACTCTCCTACGAGCAGTACTTC; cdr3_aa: CASSATGLSYEQYF
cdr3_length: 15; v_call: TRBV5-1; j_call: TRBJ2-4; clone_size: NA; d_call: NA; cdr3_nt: TGCGCCAGCAAGGAGGAGGGTTTAGCCAAAAACATTCAGTACTTC; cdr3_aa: CASKEEGLAKNIQYF
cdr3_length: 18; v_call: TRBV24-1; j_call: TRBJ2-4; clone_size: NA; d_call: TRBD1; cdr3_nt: TGTGCCACCAGTGTGGGGTCTACAGGGGGAACAGCCAAAAACATTCAGTACTTC; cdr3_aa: CATSVGSTGGTAKNIQYF
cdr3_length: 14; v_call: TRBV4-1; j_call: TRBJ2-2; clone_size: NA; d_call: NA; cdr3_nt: TGCGCCAGCAGCCAGGGGGCGGTGGCCGGGGAGCTGTTTTTT; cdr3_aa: CASSQGAVAGELFF
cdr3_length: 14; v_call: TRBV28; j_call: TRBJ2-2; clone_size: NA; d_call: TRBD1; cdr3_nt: TGTGCCAGCAGTCGACTACAGGGGATCGGGGAGCTGTTTTTT; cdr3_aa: CASSRLQGIGELFF
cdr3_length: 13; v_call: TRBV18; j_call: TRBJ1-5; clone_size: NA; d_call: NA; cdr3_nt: TGTGCCAGCTCACCACAAGGAGCCGAGCCCCAGCATTTT; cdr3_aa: CASSPQGAEPQHF
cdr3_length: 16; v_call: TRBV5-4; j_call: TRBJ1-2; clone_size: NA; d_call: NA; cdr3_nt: TGTGCCAGCAGCCCCCGGGGGACGCCGGAACAGTATGGCTACACCTTC; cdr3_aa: CASSPRGTPEQYGYTF
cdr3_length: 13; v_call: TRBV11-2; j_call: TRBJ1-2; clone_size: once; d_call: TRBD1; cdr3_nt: TGTGCCAGCAGCTTGCCCCCAGGGGGAGGCTACACCTTC; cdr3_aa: CASSLPPGGGYTF
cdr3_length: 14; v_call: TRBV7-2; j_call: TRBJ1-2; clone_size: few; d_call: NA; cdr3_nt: TGTGCCAGCAGCTTAAGGGGAACCCCCTATGGCTACACCTTC; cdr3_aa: CASSLRGTPYGYTF
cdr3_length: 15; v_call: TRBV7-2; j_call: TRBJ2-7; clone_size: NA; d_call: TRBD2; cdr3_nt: TGTGCCAGCAGAAAGCTAGCGGGAGGGGCCTACGAGCAGTACTTC; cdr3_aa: CASRKLAGGAYEQYF
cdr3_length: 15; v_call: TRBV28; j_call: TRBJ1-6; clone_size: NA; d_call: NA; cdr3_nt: TGTGCCAGCAAAGGATCCGGGGTTGATAATTCACCCCTCCACTTT; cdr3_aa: CASKGSGVDNSPLHF
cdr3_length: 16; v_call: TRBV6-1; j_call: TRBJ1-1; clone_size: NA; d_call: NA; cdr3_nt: TGTGCCAGCAGTGTTCTACCGGGAGGAGGGGGCACTGAAGCTTTCTTT; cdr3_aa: CASSVLPGGGGTEAFF
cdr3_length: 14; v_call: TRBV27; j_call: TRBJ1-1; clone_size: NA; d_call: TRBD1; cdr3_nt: TGTGCCAGCAGTAGAGGACAGGCTAACACTGAAGCTTTCTTT; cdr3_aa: CASSRGQANTEAFF
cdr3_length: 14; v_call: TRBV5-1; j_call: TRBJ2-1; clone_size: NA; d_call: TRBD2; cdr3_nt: TGCGCCAGCAGAGAGACTAGCGGGGGTCATGAGCAGTTCTTC; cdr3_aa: CASRETSGGHEQFF
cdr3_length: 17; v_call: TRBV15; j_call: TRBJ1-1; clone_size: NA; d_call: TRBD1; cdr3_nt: TGTGCCACCAGCAGCTGGGGACAGGGGGCGACGAAAGCTGAAGCTTTCTTT; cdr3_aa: CATSSWGQGATKAEAFF
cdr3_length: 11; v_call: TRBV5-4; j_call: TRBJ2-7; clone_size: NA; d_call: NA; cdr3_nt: TGTGCCAGCAGCTTGAGCGGCGAGCAGTACTTC; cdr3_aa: CASSLSGEQYF
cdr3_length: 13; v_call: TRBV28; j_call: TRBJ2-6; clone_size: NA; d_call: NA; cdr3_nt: TGTGCCAGCATGCAGTCTGGGGCCAACGTCCTGACTTTC; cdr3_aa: CASMQSGANVLTF
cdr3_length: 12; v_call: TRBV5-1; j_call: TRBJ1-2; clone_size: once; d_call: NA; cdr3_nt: TGCGCCAGCAGCTTGGAAACATATGGCTACACCTTC; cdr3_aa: CASSLETYGYTF
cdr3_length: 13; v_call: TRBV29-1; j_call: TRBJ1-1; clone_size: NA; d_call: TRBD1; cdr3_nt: TGCAGCGTTTATACAGGGGGGAACACTGAAGCTTTCTTT; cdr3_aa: CSVYTGGNTEAFF
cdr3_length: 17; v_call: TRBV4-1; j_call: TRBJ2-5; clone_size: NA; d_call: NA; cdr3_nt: TGCGCCAGCAGCCAAGATCCCGGACTAGGGGGGTTGGAGACCCAGTACTTC; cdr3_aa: CASSQDPGLGGLETQYF
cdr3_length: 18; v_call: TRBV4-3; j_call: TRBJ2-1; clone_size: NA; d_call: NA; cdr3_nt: TGCGCCAGCAGCCAAGAGGGTCATCGACTGCCAAACGGGAATGAGCAGTTCTTC; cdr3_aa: CASSQEGHRLPNGNEQFF
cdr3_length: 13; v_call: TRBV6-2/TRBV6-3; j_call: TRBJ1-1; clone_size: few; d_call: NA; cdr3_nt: TGTGCCAGCAGTTGGGAGACAGGCTCTGAAGCTTTCTTT; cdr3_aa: CASSWETGSEAFF
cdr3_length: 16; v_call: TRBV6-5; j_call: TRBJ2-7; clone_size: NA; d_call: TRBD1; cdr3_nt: TGTGCCAGCAGTTACGGGGGGACAGGGGCTGGCTTTGAGCAGTACTTC; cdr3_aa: CASSYGGTGAGFEQYF
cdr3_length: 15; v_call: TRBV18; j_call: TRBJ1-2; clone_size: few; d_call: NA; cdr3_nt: TGTGCCAGCTCACCATTTTTGGGGGACTCGGGTGGCTACACCTTC; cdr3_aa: CASSPFLGDSGGYTF
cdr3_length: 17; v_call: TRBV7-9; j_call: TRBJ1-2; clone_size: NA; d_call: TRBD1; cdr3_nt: TGTGCCAGCAGCTTAAAGGACAGGGGGCTGTCTAACTATGGCTACACCTTC; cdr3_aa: CASSLKDRGLSNYGYTF
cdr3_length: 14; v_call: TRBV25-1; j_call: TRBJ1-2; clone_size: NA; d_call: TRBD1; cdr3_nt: TGTGCCAGCAGTGAATCCGACAGGGGAATAGGCTACACCTTC; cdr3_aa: CASSESDRGIGYTF
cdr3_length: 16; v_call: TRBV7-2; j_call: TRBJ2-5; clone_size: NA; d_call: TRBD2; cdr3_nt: TGTGCCAGCAGCCCCGGCGGGAGCAGTCTTACGAAGACCCAGTACTTC; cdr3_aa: CASSPGGSSLTKTQYF
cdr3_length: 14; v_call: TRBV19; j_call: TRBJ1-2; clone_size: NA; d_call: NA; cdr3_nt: TGTGCCAGTAGCGCCGAGCAGGGTCTCTATGGCTACACCTTC; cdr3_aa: CASSAEQGLYGYTF
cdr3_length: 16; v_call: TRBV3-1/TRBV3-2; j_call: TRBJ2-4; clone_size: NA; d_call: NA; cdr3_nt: TGTGCCAGCAGCTCAATGCCTAATTTAGCCAAAAACATTCAGTACTTC; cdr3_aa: CASSSMPNLAKNIQYF
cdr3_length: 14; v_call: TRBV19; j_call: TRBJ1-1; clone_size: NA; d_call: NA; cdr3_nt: TGTGCCAGTAGGATACAGGGAATGAACACTGAAGCTTTCTTT; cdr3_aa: CASRIQGMNTEAFF
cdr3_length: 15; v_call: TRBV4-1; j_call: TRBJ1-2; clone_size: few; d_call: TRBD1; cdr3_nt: TGCGCCAGCAGCCAAGCGCAGGGGGTGGGCTATGGCTACACCTTC; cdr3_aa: CASSQAQGVGYGYTF
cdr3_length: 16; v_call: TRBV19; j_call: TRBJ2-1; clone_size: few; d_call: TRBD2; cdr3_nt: TGTGCCAGTCTTTCCCGACTAGCGGGAGGGCCAAGTGAGCAGTTCTTC; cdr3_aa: CASLSRLAGGPSEQFF
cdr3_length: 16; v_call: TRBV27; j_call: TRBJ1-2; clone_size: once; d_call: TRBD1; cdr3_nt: TGTGCCAGCAGTTTACTGGGACAGGGGGCATTACGGGGCTACACCTTC; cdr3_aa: CASSLLGQGALRGYTF
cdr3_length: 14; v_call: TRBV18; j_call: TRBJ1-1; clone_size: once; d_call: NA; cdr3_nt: TGTGCCAGCTCACCCCGAGCAGGGAACACTGAAGCTTTCTTT; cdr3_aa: CASSPRAGNTEAFF
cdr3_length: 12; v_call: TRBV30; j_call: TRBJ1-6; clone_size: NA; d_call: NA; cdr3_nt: TGTGCCTGGACCCTGAGTGATTCACCCCTCCACTTT; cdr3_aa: CAWTLSDSPLHF
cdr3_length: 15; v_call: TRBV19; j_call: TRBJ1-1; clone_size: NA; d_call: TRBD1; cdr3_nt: TGTGCCAGTAGTATCTCCGGGACAGTGAACACTGAAGCTTTCTTT; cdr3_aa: CASSISGTVNTEAFF
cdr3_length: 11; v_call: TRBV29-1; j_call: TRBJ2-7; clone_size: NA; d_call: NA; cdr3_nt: TGTAGCGTAATAGGGGCCTACGAGCAGTACTTC; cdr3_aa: CSVIGAYEQYF
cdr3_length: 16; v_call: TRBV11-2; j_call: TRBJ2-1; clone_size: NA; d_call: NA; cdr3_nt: TGTGCCAGCAGCTTTACTAGGAACCTGGCCCACAATGAGCAGTTCTTC; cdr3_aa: CASSFTRNLAHNEQFF
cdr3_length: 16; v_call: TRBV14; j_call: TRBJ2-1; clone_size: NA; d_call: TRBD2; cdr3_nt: TGTGCCAGCAGCCAGATCAGCGGGAGTAAAGGCGATGAGCAGTTCTTC; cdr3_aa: CASSQISGSKGDEQFF
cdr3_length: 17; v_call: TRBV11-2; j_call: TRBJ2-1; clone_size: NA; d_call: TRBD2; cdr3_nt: TGTGCCAGCAGCCCCGGGTTGCGAGCGGGGGCCTTAAATGAGCAGTTCTTC; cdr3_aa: CASSPGLRAGALNEQFF
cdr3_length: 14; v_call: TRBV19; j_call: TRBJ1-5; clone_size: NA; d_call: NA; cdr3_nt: TGTGCCAGTACCGAAGGACAGTTCAATCAGCCCCAGCATTTT; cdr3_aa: CASTEGQFNQPQHF
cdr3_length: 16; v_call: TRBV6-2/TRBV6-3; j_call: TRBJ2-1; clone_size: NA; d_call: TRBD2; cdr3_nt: TGTGCCAGCAGCCCCCGGGGGACTACGCTATACAATGAGCAGTTCTTC; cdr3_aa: CASSPRGTTLYNEQFF
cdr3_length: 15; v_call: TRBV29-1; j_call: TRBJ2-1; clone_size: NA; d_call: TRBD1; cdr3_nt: TGCAGCGTCCCCGCCGGACAGGTCTCCTACAATGAGCAGTTCTTC; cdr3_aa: CSVPAGQVSYNEQFF
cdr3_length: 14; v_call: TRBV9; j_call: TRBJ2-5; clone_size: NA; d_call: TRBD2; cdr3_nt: TGTGCCAGCAGCGCAAGCGGGGGGTGGGAGACCCAGTACTTC; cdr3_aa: CASSASGGWETQYF
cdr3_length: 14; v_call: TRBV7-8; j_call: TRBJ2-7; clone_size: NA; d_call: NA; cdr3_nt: TGTGCCAGCAGCTTAGCGATACTAGTCTACGAGCAGTACTTC; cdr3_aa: CASSLAILVYEQYF
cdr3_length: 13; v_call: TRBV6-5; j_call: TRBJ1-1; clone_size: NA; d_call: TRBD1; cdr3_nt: TGTGCCAGCGGACAGGGTCTGAACACTGAAGCTTTCTTT; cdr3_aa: CASGQGLNTEAFF
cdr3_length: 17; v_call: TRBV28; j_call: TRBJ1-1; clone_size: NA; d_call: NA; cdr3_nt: TGTGCCAGCAGTTTATTAGGTGGGTCAGATCTAGGAACTGAAGCTTTCTTT; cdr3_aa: CASSLLGGSDLGTEAFF
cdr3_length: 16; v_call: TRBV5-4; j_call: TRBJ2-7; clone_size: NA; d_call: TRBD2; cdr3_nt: TGTGCCAGCAGCTCGGGGGGTAGCGGTAGATTCCACGAGCAGTACTTC; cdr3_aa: CASSSGGSGRFHEQYF